These T cell receptor beta chains were read from a single sample in a study of OX40 agonist ivuxolimab in advanced cancers. Sequencing was performed with immunoSEQ multiplex PCR; in TCRdb, only in-frame clones are kept and a portion is missing. The sample contains 70,000 to 80,000 clones, 89% of which appear only once. Specimen: CD4+ or CD8+ T cells sorted from blood, collected in a trial of the OX40 agonist ivuxolimab. Receptors originate from an adult with an advanced solid tumor such as melanoma, head and neck, liver or kidney cancer. Each CDR3 is given with its conserved first and last residue. The D gene is left open where the match is weak. Clone size is shown for a subset of rows, as once, few, many or a class of expanded clone.

DNA: TGCGCCAGCAGACGAGGGGGGACGGGCACAGATACGCAGTATTTT; CDR3: CASRRGGTGTDTQYF; D: NA; size: NA; V: TRBV5-1; J: TRBJ2-3
DNA: TGTGCCATCAGTGATGTGGACAGCCTCGCCCCCCAGCATTTT; CDR3: CAISDVDSLAPQHF; D: NA; size: few; V: TRBV10-3; J: TRBJ1-5
DNA: TGTGCCAGCAGCTTAGGGAGGGGGAACACTGAAGCTTTCTTT; CDR3: CASSLGRGNTEAFF; D: NA; size: NA; V: TRBV7-2; J: TRBJ1-1
DNA: TGTGCCATCAGTGAGGGGCGGGCCACCGGGGAGCTGTTTTTT; CDR3: CAISEGRATGELFF; D: NA; size: NA; V: TRBV10-3; J: TRBJ2-2
DNA: TGTGCCAGCAGCGCGTCACATGGGAACACTGAAGCTTTCTTT; CDR3: CASSASHGNTEAFF; D: NA; size: NA; V: TRBV9; J: TRBJ1-1
DNA: TGTGCCAGCAGTGTCCCTGAGGCAGGGGAGCGATATGGCTACACCTTC; CDR3: CASSVPEAGERYGYTF; D: NA; size: NA; V: TRBV2; J: TRBJ1-2
DNA: TGTGCCATCTCCGACCCCCAAGGCAGGGGGTCGGCAGAGACCCAGTACTTC; CDR3: CAISDPQGRGSAETQYF; D: TRBD1; size: NA; V: TRBV10-3; J: TRBJ2-5
DNA: TGTGCCAGCAGTGAAAATCGGGGGGGAACTAATGAAAAACTGTTTTTT; CDR3: CASSENRGGTNEKLFF; D: NA; size: NA; V: TRBV25-1; J: TRBJ1-4
DNA: TGTGCCAGCAGGCGATCGACTAGCACCGGGGAGCTGTTTTTT; CDR3: CASRRSTSTGELFF; D: NA; size: NA; V: TRBV27; J: TRBJ2-2
DNA: TGTGCCTGGAGCCTCGGAGAGACCCAGTACTTC; CDR3: CAWSLGETQYF; D: NA; size: once; V: TRBV30; J: TRBJ2-5
DNA: TGTGCCAGTAGTATTGGGACTAGCGGTTTCCAGGCCTACGAGCAGTACTTC; CDR3: CASSIGTSGFQAYEQYF; D: TRBD2; size: NA; V: TRBV19; J: TRBJ2-7
DNA: TGTGCCAGCAGCGTAGCGCCCTCGGGACAGGGCTACGAGCAGTACTTC; CDR3: CASSVAPSGQGYEQYF; D: TRBD1; size: NA; V: TRBV9; J: TRBJ2-7
DNA: TGTGCCTGGAATACCGCGAGCTATGGCTACACCTTC; CDR3: CAWNTASYGYTF; D: NA; size: NA; V: TRBV30; J: TRBJ1-2
DNA: TGTGCCAGCAGTTCCGAGACAGGGGTCTCCTACAATGAGCAGTTCTTC; CDR3: CASSSETGVSYNEQFF; D: TRBD1; size: NA; V: TRBV6-6; J: TRBJ2-1
DNA: TGCGCCAGCAGCTTGGCAGGGGGCGGCTACGAGCAGTACTTC; CDR3: CASSLAGGGYEQYF; D: TRBD1; size: NA; V: TRBV5-1; J: TRBJ2-7
DNA: TGTGCCTGGAGTGTGCAGCCGGAACTGAACACTGAAGCTTTCTTT; CDR3: CAWSVQPELNTEAFF; D: NA; size: NA; V: TRBV30; J: TRBJ1-1
DNA: TGTGCCAGCTCACCAACTAGCACCGGGGAGCTGTTTTTT; CDR3: CASSPTSTGELFF; D: NA; size: NA; V: TRBV18; J: TRBJ2-2
DNA: TGCGCCAGCAGCACGGGGTTCTCTGGAAACACCATATATTTT; CDR3: CASSTGFSGNTIYF; D: NA; size: NA; V: TRBV5-1; J: TRBJ1-3
DNA: TGTGCCAGTCACCGGGGACAGTCCTACAATGAGCAGTTCTTC; CDR3: CASHRGQSYNEQFF; D: TRBD1; size: NA; V: TRBV19; J: TRBJ2-1
DNA: TGCGCCAGCAGCTTGGCGCTAGCGGGAGGAAACGGGGAGCTGTTTTTT; CDR3: CASSLALAGGNGELFF; D: TRBD2; size: NA; V: TRBV5-1; J: TRBJ2-2
DNA: TGTGCCAGCAGCTTAGGAGTTACCCTACAGGGGGTGATCACCTTC; CDR3: CASSLGVTLQGVITF; D: TRBD1; size: NA; V: TRBV11-2; J: TRBJ1-2
DNA: TGTGCCAGCAGCTTAGCGGCTAGCGGGAAAGAGACCCAGTACTTC; CDR3: CASSLAASGKETQYF; D: TRBD2; size: NA; V: TRBV7-9; J: TRBJ2-5
DNA: TGTGCCAGCACTAGAAGCGGGAGGGCCCTCTACGAGCAGTACTTC; CDR3: CASTRSGRALYEQYF; D: TRBD2; size: NA; V: TRBV6-6; J: TRBJ2-7
DNA: TGTGCCAGCAGAACTGGGACCGCGAACACCGGGGAGCTGTTTTTT; CDR3: CASRTGTANTGELFF; D: NA; size: NA; V: TRBV6-6; J: TRBJ2-2
DNA: TGTGCCTGGAGTGAGAGTTCAGATACGCAGTATTTT; CDR3: CAWSESSDTQYF; D: NA; size: NA; V: TRBV30; J: TRBJ2-3
DNA: TGTGCCTGGAGTGTAAACAGGGGAGAGACCCAGTACTTC; CDR3: CAWSVNRGETQYF; D: TRBD1; size: NA; V: TRBV30; J: TRBJ2-5